These 15 T cell receptor beta chains were sequenced from one sample in a study of radiation and T cells in renal cell carcinoma. Time point reported: blood 2 weeks post-SBRT. Sample treatment: 15 Gy SBRT to primary tumor, nephrectomy 4 weeks later. Sequencing was performed with immunoSEQ multiplex PCR; in TCRdb, only in-frame clones are kept and a portion is missing. The data show 100,000 to 150,000 clones, about 81% seen once. This specimen consisted of blood, obtained from a patient whose treatment included radiotherapy and nephrectomy. The receptors here all came from a man in his fifties or sixties with renal cell carcinoma.

This sequence joins TRBV18 and TRBJ2-2; a possible D gene is TRBD2 (5 bases). CDR1 and CDR2 (germline): KGHSH, LQKENI. This CDR3 has 15 amino acids. V was clipped by 3 bases and J by 2 bases, with 10 bases between them. In nucleotides, the CDR3 is TGTGCCAGCTCACCGGAGGTTCCCAACACCGGGGAGCTGTTTTTT. This gives the protein CASSPEVPNTGELFF.

This chain uses TRBV30 with TRBJ2-1, with D perhaps matching TRBD1 (5 bases). CDR1 is GTSNPN, CDR2 SVGIG, per germline (reference sequence). The CDR3 runs 15 residues. V was trimmed by 0 bases and J by 2 bases, leaving 11 bases between them. The CDR3 loop reads CAWSVSSRAYNEQFF. Here the CDR3 DNA reads TGTGCCTGGAGTGTTTCCTCCAGGGCCTACAATGAGCAGTTCTTC.

CDR3 sequence reads: CAWSGGQLYEQYF. For the CDR3, the DNA is TGTGCCTGGAGTGGGGGACAGCTCTACGAGCAGTACTTC. The V call is TRBV30, the J call TRBJ2-7, with TRBD1 matching over 7 bases. Germline CDR1 reads GTSNPN; CDR2 reads SVGIG (reference sequence). The V segment lost 1 base and the J segment 3 bases; nucleotides outside the gene matches: 3. CDR3 length equals 13 residues.

V gene TRBV7-2 combines with J gene TRBJ2-7; 12 nucleotides align to TRBD1. With 5 bases clipped from V and 3 bases from J, the junction kept 5 bases outside the gene matches. CDR1 SGHTA and CDR2 FQGNSA come from the germline V gene. The CDR3 is made up of 15 amino acids. CDR3 amino acids: CASSVRDRGHYEQYF. The CDR3 coding sequence is TGTGCCAGCAGCGTCCGGGACAGGGGGCACTACGAGCAGTACTTC.

V gene TRBV6-6 combines with J gene TRBJ2-5, with no clear D. CDR1 is MNHNY and CDR2 is SVGAGI in the germline V gene (reference sequence). Trimming shortened V by 8 bases and J by 11 bases, and 18 bases separated the two germline ends. CDR3 size: 12 residues. DNA for the CDR3: TGTGCCAGCGATAGGGATGGTGTTAGGCAGTACTTC. Its protein product is CASDRDGVRQYF.

In its sample, this clone was seen a few times. The chain combines TRBV5-4 with TRBJ2-3; 13 bases are a match to TRBD2. In germline, CDR1 is SGHNT, CDR2 YYREEE (reference sequence). The CDR3 extends over 16 amino acids. Germline trimming cut 4 bases from V and 6 bases from J; bases unmatched to any gene: 8. This chain's CDR3 is CASSRGTSGTDDTQYF. The CDR3 nucleotides read TGTGCCAGCAGCCGTGGGACTAGCGGGACCGACGATACGCAGTATTTT.

This chain joins TRBV6-1 and TRBJ1-6; 7 nucleotides line up with TRBD1. Germline V CDR1 and CDR2: MNHNS, SASEGT. The CDR3 is 16 residues long. The J segment lost 2 bases and the V segment lost 0 bases, leaving 1 base of the junction unmatched. CDR3 sequence (DNA): TGTGCCAGCAGTGAAGCTAGGGGGCCCTATAATTCACCCCTCCACTTT. It translates to CASSEARGPYNSPLHF.

V usage is TRBV9 and J usage is TRBJ2-5; D is tentatively TRBD1 or TRBD2 (5 bases each). The CDR3 spans 15 residues. The germline gives CDR1 SGDLS, CDR2 YYNGEE. V lost 5 bases and J lost 2, with 16 bases in between. CDR3 sequence reads: CASSPGPSSQETQYF. The CDR3 nucleotides are TGTGCCAGCAGTCCGGGACCGTCATCTCAAGAGACCCAGTACTTC. The full variable domain, rest sourced from reference TRBV9 and TRBJ2-5, is DSGVTQTPKHLITATGQRVTLRCSPRSGDLSVYWYQQSLDQGLQFLIQYYNGEERAKGNILERFSAQQFPDLHSELNLSSLELGDSALYFCASSPGPSSQETQYFGPGTRLLVL.

This chain links TRBV27 with TRBJ2-1; TRBD1 agrees at 9 bases. CDR3 length: 14 residues. V shed 11 bases and J 4 bases; nucleotides not matched to a gene: 9. Germline loops: CDR1 MNHEY, CDR2 SMNVEV (reference sequence). The CDR3 loop is CARDSGQGYNEQFF. The CDR3, as DNA: TGTGCCCGCGACTCGGGACAGGGTTACAATGAGCAGTTCTTC.

The V and J genes are TRBV19 and TRBJ1-1; 8 nucleotides line up with TRBD1. Germline V gives CDR1 LNHDA, CDR2 SQIVND (reference sequence). CDR3 length equals 16 residues. J gave up 1 base and V 5 bases, and 9 bases lay outside the gene matches. The CDR3 DNA sequence: TGTGCCAGTAGTGTTGGACAGGGTCGGGCGAACACTGAAGCTTTCTTT. Protein sequence: CASSVGQGRANTEAFF.

This chain uses TRBV28 with TRBJ2-2; TRBD2 matches 12 bases. J was trimmed by 3 bases and V by 8 bases; bases with no gene match: 4. Germline CDR1 reads MDHEN; CDR2 reads SYDVKM. The CDR3 consists of 15 residues. CDR3 nucleotide sequence: TGTGCCAGCGCTCTAGCGGGAGGGTACACCGGGGAGCTGTTTTTT. As protein: CASALAGGYTGELFF.

The V and J genes are TRBV28 and TRBJ2-7; the match to TRBD2 covers 8 bases. This CDR3 spans 14 amino acids. V was clipped by 4 bases and J by 1 base; unmatched bases: 3. Per the germline V gene, CDR1 is MDHEN and CDR2 is SYDVKM. For the CDR3, the DNA is TGTGCCAGCAGTTCCCTAGCGGGTTCCTACGAGCAGTACTTC. Translating gives CASSSLAGSYEQYF.

The chain uses TRBV7-9 and TRBJ2-3; 9 bases match TRBD1. Germline values: CDR1 SEHNR, CDR2 FQNEAQ (reference sequence). The junction had 2 bases not matched to a gene; V was cut back by 6 bases and J by 1 base. CDR3 length equals 14 residues. The DNA of the CDR3 is TGTGCCAGCAGACAGGGGGCTGGCACAGATACGCAGTATTTT. This codes for CASRQGAGTDTQYF.

The rearrangement uses TRBV28 and TRBJ1-1; a weak D match, TRBD1 (5 bases). Trimming took 6 bases from V and 5 from J, leaving 22 bases between them. CDR1 and CDR2 from the germline V gene are MDHEN and SYDVKM. The CDR3 runs 16 residues. CDR3 in amino acids: CASSPAREASGTEAFF. The CDR3 nucleotides read TGTGCCAGCAGCCCTGCCAGGGAGGCGTCGGGAACTGAAGCTTTCTTT.

In its sample, this clone was seen once. This sequence joins TRBV7-2 and TRBJ1-1, with 11 bases aligning to TRBD1. J lost 4 bases, V lost 5 bases, and 6 bases had no gene match. CDR3 length: 15 residues. Germline V gene sequence: CDR1 SGHTA, CDR2 FQGNSA. CDR3 sequence: CASSKDRGQGTEAFF. The DNA for the CDR3 is TGTGCCAGCAGCAAGGACAGGGGGCAGGGCACTGAAGCTTTCTTT. Based on the CDR3 plus reference TRBV7-2 and TRBJ1-1, the full variable domain is GAGVSQSPSNKVTEKGKDVELRCDPISGHTALYWYRQSLGQGLEFLIYFQGNSAPDKSGLPSDRFSAERTGGSVSTLTIQRTQQEDSAVYLCASSKDRGQGTEAFFGQGTRLTVV.